This T cell receptor (beta chain) was recovered during a study of blood T cell repertoires in COVID-19 (TCRdb year 2020). Study-level background: Collaborator samples came from the United States, Italy and Spain and covered acute and convalescent phases of COVID-19. The prospective study material was composed of cDNA or gDNA derived from T cells, B-cell-depleted T cells, or PBMCs. Subjects who had been exposed to COVID-19, were actively infected with it, or had recovered from it provided the deeply sampled blood TCRbeta repertoires that made up the dataset. The repertoires were released in a freely available public database intended as a resource for research on the immune response to SARS-CoV-2. The samples were drawn from the first 160 participants of the ongoing ImmuneRACE study and from over 950 subjects provided by 6 global collaborators. The sample metadata nearly always contained a de-identified subject ID, COVID-19 status, age in years and sex. Where available, HLA class I and class II types were obtained from metadata supplied by the sample provider rather than from assay-based typing. What the work shows at the level of the full study, not this receptor alone: The amount of clinical and demographic metadata varied by source and participant and was provided uncurated.

One collaborating source in Seattle enrolled patients while the patients were actively infected and followed the patients over time throughout the course of disease. Each collaborating institution followed its own protocols to collect whole blood in K2EDTA tubes. Collaborator samples were shipped for TCRbeta analysis as frozen whole blood, isolated PBMCs, or DNA extracted from either sample type. This clone was seen a single time. The target of this receptor is not known. No base quality information exists; no much larger clone differs at one position. TCRbeta CDR3 regions were amplified from genomic DNA by means of the immunoSEQ Assay, a bias-controlled multiplex PCR. As for how the authors treated the data: The number of nucleated cells in each sample was estimated by amplification of reference gene primers within the assay. To quantify the absolute abundance of each unique TCRbeta CDR3 rearrangement, sequence reads were collapsed and filtered. For each sample, productive Simpson clonality was calculated as the square root of Simpson's diversity index across productive rearrangements. TCRdb obtained this table from immuneACCESS and retained in-frame rearrangements with V and J assigned. These tables miss some clones; where compared with another copy, unresolved V genes account for less than half of the shortfall, and the remainder is unexplained. V and J calls plus clone size are reproduced from that table; the DNA served to infer D and trimming. The sample table contains around 480,000 clones; only one count was recorded for around 88% of them. The ten largest clones capture around an eighth of the sample.

The clonotype was recovered from a woman between 45 and 60 years old with COVID-19, enrolled during active disease. The sequenced material came from peripheral blood.

The CDR3 corresponds to CASRDINYGYTF. The DNA sequence follows: TGTGCCAGCCGGGATATTAACTATGGCTACACCTTC. Recombination linked TRBV6-5 to TRBJ1-2; there is no confident call for the D gene. Relative to germline, V is 8 bases shorter and J is 1 base shorter, with 8 bases between their ends. The CDR3 covers 12 residues, taking in both the cysteine and the phenylalanine. Only CDR3 DNA remains: 36 bases, in frame from the first base. CDR1 and CDR2 are drawn from the germline V gene: MNHEY, SVGAGI.